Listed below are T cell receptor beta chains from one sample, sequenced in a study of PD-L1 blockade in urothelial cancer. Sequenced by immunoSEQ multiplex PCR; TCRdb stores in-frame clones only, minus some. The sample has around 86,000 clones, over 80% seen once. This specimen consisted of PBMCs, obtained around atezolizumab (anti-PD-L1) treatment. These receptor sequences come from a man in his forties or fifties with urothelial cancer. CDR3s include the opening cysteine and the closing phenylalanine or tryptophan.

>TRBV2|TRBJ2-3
CASKGASGSTDTQYF
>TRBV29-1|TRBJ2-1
CSAIYRYHEQFF
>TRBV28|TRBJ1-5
CASSDGGNQPQHF
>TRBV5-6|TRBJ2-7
CASSPQGSYEQYF
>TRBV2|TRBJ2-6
CASIGQTGANVLTF
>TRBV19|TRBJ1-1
CASSIGVGVEAFF
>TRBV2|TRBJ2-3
CASRRQGLGTDTQYF
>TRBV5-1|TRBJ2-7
CASSSGGAGEQYF
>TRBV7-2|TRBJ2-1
CASSLKRRLDHNEQFF
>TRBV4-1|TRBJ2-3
CASSQFRGDTQYF
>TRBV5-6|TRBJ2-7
CASSLGQGYYEQYF
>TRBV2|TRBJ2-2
CASSEPEISGRLDTGELFF
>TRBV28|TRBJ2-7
CASNGGSPYEQYF